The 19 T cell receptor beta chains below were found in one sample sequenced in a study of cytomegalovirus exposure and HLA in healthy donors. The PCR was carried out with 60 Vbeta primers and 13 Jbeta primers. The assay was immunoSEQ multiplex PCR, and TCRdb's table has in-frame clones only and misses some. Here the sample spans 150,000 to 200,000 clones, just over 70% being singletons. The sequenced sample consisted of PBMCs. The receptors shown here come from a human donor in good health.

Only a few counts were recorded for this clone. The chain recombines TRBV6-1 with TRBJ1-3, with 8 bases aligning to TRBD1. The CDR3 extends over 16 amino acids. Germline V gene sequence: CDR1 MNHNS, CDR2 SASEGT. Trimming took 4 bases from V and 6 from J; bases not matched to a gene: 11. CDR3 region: CASSAWTGIFENTIYF. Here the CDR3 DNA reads TGTGCCAGCAGTGCCTGGACAGGGATCTTTGAAAACACCATATATTTT.

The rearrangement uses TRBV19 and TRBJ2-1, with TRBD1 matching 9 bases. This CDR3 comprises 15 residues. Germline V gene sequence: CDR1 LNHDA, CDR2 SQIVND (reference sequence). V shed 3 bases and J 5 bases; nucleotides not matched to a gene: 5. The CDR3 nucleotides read TGTGCCAGTAGTATGGACAGGGGTGACGACAATGAGCAGTTCTTC. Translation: CASSMDRGDDNEQFF.

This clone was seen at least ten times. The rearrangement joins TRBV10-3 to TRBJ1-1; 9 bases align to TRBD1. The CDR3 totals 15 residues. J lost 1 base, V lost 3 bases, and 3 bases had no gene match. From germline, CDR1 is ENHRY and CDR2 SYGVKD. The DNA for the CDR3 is TGTGCCATCAGTGAAACGACAGGGGGGAACACTGAAGCTTTCTTT. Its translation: CAISETTGGNTEAFF.

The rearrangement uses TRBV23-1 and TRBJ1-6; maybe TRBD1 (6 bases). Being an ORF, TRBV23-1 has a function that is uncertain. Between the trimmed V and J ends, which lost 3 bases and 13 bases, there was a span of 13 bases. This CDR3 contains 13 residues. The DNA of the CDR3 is TGCGCCAGCAGTCATCCTAAGGGGGACCCCCTCCACTTT. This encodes CASSHPKGDPLHF.

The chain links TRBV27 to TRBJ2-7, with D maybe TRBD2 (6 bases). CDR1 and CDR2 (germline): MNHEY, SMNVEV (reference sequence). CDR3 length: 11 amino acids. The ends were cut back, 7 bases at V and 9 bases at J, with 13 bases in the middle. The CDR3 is CASKGRGWQYF. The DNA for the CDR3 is TGTGCCAGCAAAGGGCGGGGTTGGCAGTACTTC.

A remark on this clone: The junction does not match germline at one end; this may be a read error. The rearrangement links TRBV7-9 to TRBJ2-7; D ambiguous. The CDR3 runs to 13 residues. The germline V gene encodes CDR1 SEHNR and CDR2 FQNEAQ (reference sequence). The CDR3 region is CSSSLDADYEQYF. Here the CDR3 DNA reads TGTTCCAGCAGCTTAGACGCGGACTACGAGCAGTACTTC.

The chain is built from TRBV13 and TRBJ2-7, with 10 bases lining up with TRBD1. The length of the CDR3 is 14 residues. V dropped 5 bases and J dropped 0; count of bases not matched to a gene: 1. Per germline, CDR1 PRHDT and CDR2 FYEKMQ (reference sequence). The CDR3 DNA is TGTGCCAGCAGCGGGACAGGGGACTCCTACGAGCAGTACTTC. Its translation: CASSGTGDSYEQYF.

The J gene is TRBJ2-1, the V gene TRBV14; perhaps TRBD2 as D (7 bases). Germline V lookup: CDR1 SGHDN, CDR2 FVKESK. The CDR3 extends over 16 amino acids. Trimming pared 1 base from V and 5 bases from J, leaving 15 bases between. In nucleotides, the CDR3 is TGTGCCAGCAGCCAAGGGGGAGGGGGGACCGACAATGAGCAGTTCTTC. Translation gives CASSQGGGGTDNEQFF. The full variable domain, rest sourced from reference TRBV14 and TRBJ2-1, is EAGVTQFPSHSVIEKGQTVTLRCDPISGHDNLYWYRRVMGKEIKFLLHFVKESKQDESGMPNNRFLAERTGGTYSTLKVQPAELEDSGVYFCASSQGGGGTDNEQFFGPGTRLTVL.

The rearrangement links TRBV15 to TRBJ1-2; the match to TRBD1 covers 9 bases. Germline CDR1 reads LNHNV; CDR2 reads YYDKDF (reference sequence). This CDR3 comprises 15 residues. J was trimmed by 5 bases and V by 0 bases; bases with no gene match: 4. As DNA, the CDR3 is TGTGCCACCAGCAGAGATACCGGGACAGGGTATGGCTACACCTTC. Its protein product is CATSRDTGTGYGYTF.

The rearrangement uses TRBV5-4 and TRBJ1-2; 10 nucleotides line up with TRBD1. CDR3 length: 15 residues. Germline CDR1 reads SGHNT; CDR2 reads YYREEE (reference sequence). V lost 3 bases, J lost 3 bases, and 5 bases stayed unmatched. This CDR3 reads CASSSMTGGDYGYTF. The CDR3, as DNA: TGTGCCAGCAGCTCAATGACAGGGGGCGACTATGGCTACACCTTC.

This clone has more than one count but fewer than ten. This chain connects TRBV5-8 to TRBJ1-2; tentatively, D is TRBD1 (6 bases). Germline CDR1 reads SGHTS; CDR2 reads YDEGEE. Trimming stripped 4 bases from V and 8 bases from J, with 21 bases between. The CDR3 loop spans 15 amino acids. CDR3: CASSHLTGSSGGYTF. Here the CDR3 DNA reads TGTGCCAGCAGCCACTTGACAGGTTCGTCGGGAGGCTACACCTTC.

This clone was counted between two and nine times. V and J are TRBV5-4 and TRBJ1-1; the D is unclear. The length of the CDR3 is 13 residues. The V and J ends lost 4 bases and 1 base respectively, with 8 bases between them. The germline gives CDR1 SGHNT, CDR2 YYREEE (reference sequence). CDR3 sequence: CASSEYRNTEAFF. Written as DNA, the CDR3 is TGTGCCAGCAGCGAATACAGGAACACTGAAGCTTTCTTT.

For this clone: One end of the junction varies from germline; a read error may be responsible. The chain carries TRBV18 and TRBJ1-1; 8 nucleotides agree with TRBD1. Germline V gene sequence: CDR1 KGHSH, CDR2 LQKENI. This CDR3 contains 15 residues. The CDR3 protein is CASSPPTGAPTEAFF. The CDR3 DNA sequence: TGTGCCAGCTCCCCACCGACAGGGGCGCCCACTGAAGCTTTCTTT.

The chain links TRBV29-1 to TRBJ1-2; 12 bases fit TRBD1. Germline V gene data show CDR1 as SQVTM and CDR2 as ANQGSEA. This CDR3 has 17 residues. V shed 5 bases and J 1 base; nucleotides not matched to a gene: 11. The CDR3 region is CSVYSGTGGEGNYGYTF. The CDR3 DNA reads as TGCAGCGTTTACTCCGGGACAGGGGGCGAAGGTAACTATGGCTACACCTTC.

The chain's CDR3 is CASSQVRDIAYEQYF. The CDR3, as DNA: TGCGCCAGCAGCCAAGTCCGGGACATTGCCTACGAGCAGTACTTC. The V gene is TRBV4-1, the J gene TRBJ2-7, with D possibly being TRBD1 (6 bases). Germline CDR1 is MGHRA and CDR2 is YSYEKL. The V and J ends lost 1 base and 2 bases respectively, with 12 bases between them. The CDR3 is 15 residues long.

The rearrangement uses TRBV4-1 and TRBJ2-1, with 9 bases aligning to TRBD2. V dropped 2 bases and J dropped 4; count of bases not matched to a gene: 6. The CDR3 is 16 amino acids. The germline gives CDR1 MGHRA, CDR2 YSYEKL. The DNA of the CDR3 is TGCGCCAGCAGCCAACCCCCGGCGGGGGGGTACAATGAGCAGTTCTTC. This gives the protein CASSQPPAGGYNEQFF.

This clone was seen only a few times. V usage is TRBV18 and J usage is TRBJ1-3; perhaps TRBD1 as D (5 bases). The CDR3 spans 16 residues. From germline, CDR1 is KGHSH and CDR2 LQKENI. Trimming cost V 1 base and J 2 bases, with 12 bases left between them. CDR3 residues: CASSPQDQGPGNTIYF. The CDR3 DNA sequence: TGTGCCAGCTCACCACAGGATCAGGGCCCTGGAAACACCATATATTTT.

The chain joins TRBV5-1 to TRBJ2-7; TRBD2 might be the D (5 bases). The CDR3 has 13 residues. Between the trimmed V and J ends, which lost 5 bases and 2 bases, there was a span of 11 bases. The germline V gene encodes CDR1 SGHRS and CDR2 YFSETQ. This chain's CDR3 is CASSLSGTYEQYF. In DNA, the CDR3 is TGCGCCAGCAGTTTAAGCGGAACCTACGAGCAGTACTTC.

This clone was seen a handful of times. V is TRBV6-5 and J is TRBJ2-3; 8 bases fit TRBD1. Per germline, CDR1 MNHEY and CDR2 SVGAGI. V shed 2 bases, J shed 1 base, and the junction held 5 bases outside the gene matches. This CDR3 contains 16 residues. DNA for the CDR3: TGTGCCAGCAGTTACACTCCGGGACAGGGCACAGATACGCAGTATTTT. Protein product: CASSYTPGQGTDTQYF.